The 25 T cell receptor beta chains in this list originate from one sample, sequenced in a study of cytomegalovirus exposure and HLA in healthy donors. It was with 60 Vbeta and 13 Jbeta primers that the PCR ran. This table comes from immunoSEQ multiplex PCR, and its TCRdb copy is limited to in-frame clones, with some not included. The table has some 65,000 clones, approximately 67% seen once. The sample taken for sequencing was PBMCs. These receptors came from a man aged 30 to 39 in good health and CMV-seronegative.

This clone was seen only a few times. The CDR3 sequence is CASSVRQDMNTEAFF. The DNA for the CDR3 is TGTGCCAGCAGCGTACGACAGGACATGAACACTGAAGCTTTCTTT. The chain has TRBV9 and TRBJ1-1; D is perhaps TRBD1 (6 bases). Trimming pared 1 base from V and 0 bases from J, leaving 10 bases between. This CDR3 is 15 amino acids long. In germline, CDR1 is SGDLS, CDR2 YYNGEE. The whole variable domain, remainder taken from reference TRBV9 and TRBJ1-1, is DSGVTQTPKHLITATGQRVTLRCSPRSGDLSVYWYQQSLDQGLQFLIQYYNGEERAKGNILERFSAQQFPDLHSELNLSSLELGDSALYFCASSVRQDMNTEAFFGQGTRLTVV.

The chain uses TRBV7-7 and TRBJ2-7, with TRBD1 matching 10 bases. This CDR3 comprises 13 residues. Germline V CDR1 and CDR2: SSHAT, FNYEAQ (reference sequence). Trimming at V came to 4 bases and at J to 6 bases, leaving 3 bases not matched to a gene. The CDR3 loop reads CASSSGQGSEQYF. For the CDR3, the DNA is TGTGCCAGCAGCTCGGGACAGGGGAGCGAGCAGTACTTC.

This clone was observed a few times. V gene TRBV6-5 combines with J gene TRBJ1-6, with D hard to call. This CDR3 region has 14 residues. V dropped 7 bases and J dropped 3 bases, with 10 bases sitting between them. CDR1 MNHEY and CDR2 SVGAGI come from the germline V gene. CDR3 amino acids: CASTLQYYNSPLHF. The CDR3 region has the DNA TGTGCCAGCACTTTGCAGTACTATAATTCACCCCTCCACTTT.

This sequence joins TRBV27 and TRBJ2-7; 7 bases map to TRBD2. Germline assignment: CDR1 MNHEY and CDR2 SMNVEV (reference sequence). The CDR3 consists of 13 residues. V was clipped by 6 bases and J by 3 bases; unmatched bases: 5. The CDR3 reads CASSGLGDYEQYF. The DNA for the CDR3 is TGTGCCAGCAGCGGACTAGGTGACTACGAGCAGTACTTC.

The CDR3 loop reads CASSPGGGDTGELFF. For the CDR3, the DNA is TGTGCCAGCAGTCCGGGAGGGGGGGACACCGGGGAGCTGTTTTTT. The V call is TRBV7-9, the J call TRBJ2-2, with 8 bases that match TRBD2. The CDR3 spans 15 residues. With V trimmed by 6 bases and J by 3 bases, 6 bases remained unmatched. Germline CDR1 SEHNR, CDR2 FQNEAQ (reference sequence).

The chain is built from TRBV5-1 and TRBJ1-1; the D is unclear. Per germline, CDR1 SGHRS and CDR2 YFSETQ. The CDR3 consists of 15 residues. The V and J ends lost 4 bases and 0 bases respectively, with 13 bases between them. The CDR3 here is CASSPETALNTEAFF. CDR3 DNA sequence: TGCGCCAGCAGCCCGGAGACGGCTCTGAACACTGAAGCTTTCTTT. Full variable domain (rest looked up from reference TRBV5-1 and TRBJ1-1): KAGVTQTPRYLIKTRGQQVTLSCSPISGHRSVSWYQQTPGQGLQFLFEYFSETQRNKGNFPGRFSGRQFSNSRSEMNVSTLELGDSALYLCASSPETALNTEAFFGQGTRLTVV.

This chain links TRBV7-9 with TRBJ2-5; unclear D gene. Per germline, CDR1 SEHNR and CDR2 FQNEAQ (reference sequence). The CDR3 totals 15 residues. V lost 0 bases and J lost 0, with 8 bases in between. Here the CDR3 reads CASSLAVQNQETQYF. Written as DNA, the CDR3 is TGTGCCAGCAGCTTAGCGGTCCAGAACCAAGAGACCCAGTACTTC.

This chain links TRBV6-1 with TRBJ1-1; 10 bases line up with TRBD1. With V trimmed by 6 bases and J by 10 bases, 8 bases remained unmatched. Germline CDR1 MNHNS, CDR2 SASEGT. CDR3 length equals 13 residues. This CDR3 is CASSVPGTGVAFF. The CDR3 DNA reads TGTGCCAGCAGCGTCCCCGGGACAGGGGTAGCTTTCTTT.

CDR3 region: CASSKDRDTGELFF. The DNA for the CDR3 is TGTGCCAGCAGTAAAGACAGGGACACCGGGGAGCTGTTTTTT. This chain connects TRBV6-6 to TRBJ2-2, with TRBD1 matching over 7 bases. V gave up 5 bases and J gave up 3 bases; unmatched junction bases: 3. The CDR3 is made up of 14 amino acids. Germline V CDR1 and CDR2: MNHNY, SVGAGI (reference sequence).

The rearrangement uses TRBV6-4 and TRBJ2-2, with a weak D call TRBD2 (6 bases). The germline V gene encodes CDR1 MRHNA and CDR2 SNTAGT. Trimming pared 0 bases from V and 4 bases from J, leaving 12 bases between. There are 16 residues in the CDR3. CDR3 residues: CASSDSASASTGELFF. CDR3 in DNA: TGTGCCAGCAGTGACTCGGCTAGCGCCAGCACCGGGGAGCTGTTTTTT.

The V and J genes are TRBV4-1 and TRBJ2-2; D is ambiguous. Per the germline V gene, CDR1 is MGHRA and CDR2 is YSYEKL. The CDR3 is made up of 14 amino acids. Trimming stripped 0 bases from V and 6 bases from J, with 8 bases between. The CDR3 DNA reads as TGCGCCAGCAGCCAAGATATGAGTCCCGGGGAGCTGTTTTTT. Amino acid sequence: CASSQDMSPGELFF.

This clone was seen more than once but under ten times. The V gene is TRBV6-5, the J gene TRBJ1-4, with 7 bases matching TRBD1. There are 14 residues in the CDR3. J gave up 7 bases and V 6 bases, and 8 bases lay outside the gene matches. Germline V gene lookup returns CDR1 MNHEY and CDR2 SVGAGI. CDR3 nucleotide sequence: TGTGCCAGCAGACTGACAGGGATAGGTGAAAAACTGTTTTTT. Protein: CASRLTGIGEKLFF.

The sample holds one count of this clone. The rearrangement joins TRBV5-1 to TRBJ1-1; 9 bases line up with TRBD1. With 8 bases clipped from V and 4 bases from J, the junction kept 9 bases outside the gene matches. CDR3 length: 14 amino acids. Germline V CDR1 and CDR2: SGHRS, YFSETQ. This chain's CDR3 is CASSRTGGTTEAFF. The CDR3 coding sequence is TGCGCCAGTTCCCGAACAGGGGGCACCACTGAAGCTTTCTTT.

The genes are TRBV9 and TRBJ2-5; 7 positions agree with TRBD1. V was clipped by 0 bases and J by 4 bases; unmatched bases: 3. This CDR3 is built from 14 residues. Germline CDR1 is SGDLS and CDR2 is YYNGEE. CDR3 nucleotides: TGTGCCAGCAGCGTAGAAGGGGGCGCAGAGACCCAGTACTTC. Protein product: CASSVEGGAETQYF.

This clone was counted once. The V call is TRBV6-5, the J call TRBJ2-7; D perhaps matches TRBD1 (6 bases). The CDR3 loop spans 13 amino acids. Germline CDR1 is MNHEY and CDR2 is SVGAGI. V was pared by 2 bases and J by 4 bases, with 9 bases between. The chain's CDR3 is CASSYSDRYEQYF. The CDR3 DNA reads TGTGCCAGCAGTTACAGCGACAGGTACGAGCAGTACTTC.

The chain uses TRBV7-9 and TRBJ2-5; D may be TRBD2 (6 bases). The CDR3 consists of 13 residues. V lost 2 bases and J lost 5, with 9 bases in between. Germline CDR1 is SEHNR and CDR2 is FQNEAQ (reference sequence). The CDR3 nucleotides read TGTGCCAGCAGCTTATCAGGGAGGGAGACCCAGTACTTC. Translating gives CASSLSGRETQYF.

The chain couples TRBV29-1 to TRBJ1-2; possibly TRBD1 for D (6 bases). The CDR3 loop spans 12 amino acids. V was shortened by 7 bases and J by 4 bases, with 13 bases between the two germline ends. The germline CDR1 and CDR2 sequences are SQVTM and ANQGSEA. The CDR3 is CSDGQWGYGYTF. In DNA form, the CDR3 reads TGCAGCGACGGACAGTGGGGCTATGGCTACACCTTC. Variable domain in full (rest from reference TRBV29-1 and TRBJ1-2): SAVISQKPSRDICQRGTSLTIQCQVDSQVTMMFWYRQQPGQSLTLIATANQGSEATYESGFVIDKFPISRPNLTFSTLTVSNMSPEDSSIYLCSDGQWGYGYTFGSGTRLTVV.

This clone was found a few times. V gene TRBV4-2 combines with J gene TRBJ2-7; 9 nucleotides match TRBD2. The V gene's germline CDR1 is LGHNA and CDR2 YNFKEQ. Germline trimming cut 2 bases from V and 1 base from J; bases unmatched to any gene: 6. CDR3 length: 16 amino acids. The CDR3 is CASSQFPAGGSYEQYF. The CDR3 nucleotides are TGTGCCAGCAGCCAATTTCCAGCGGGGGGTTCCTACGAGCAGTACTTC.

The V and J genes are TRBV6-1 and TRBJ2-7; TRBD1 aligns across 7 bases. J gave up 1 base and V 7 bases, and 7 bases lay outside the gene matches. Germline V gene lookup returns CDR1 MNHNS and CDR2 SASEGT. The CDR3 sequence is 14 residues long. In nucleotides, the CDR3 is TGTGCCAGCATCCTTACGACAGGGTCCTACGAGCAGTACTTC. It yields the protein CASILTTGSYEQYF.

The CDR3 DNA reads as TGTGCCAGCAGTGAAGGGGAGCGGGGGGGCGCAGATACGCAGTATTTT. Its protein is CASSEGERGGADTQYF. The gene calls are TRBV2 and TRBJ2-3, with 10 nucleotides matching TRBD2. The CDR3 is 16 residues long. The ends lost 1 base at V and 4 bases at J; junction bases unmatched: 5. Germline V lookup: CDR1 SNHLY, CDR2 FYNNEI.

V and J are TRBV7-2 and TRBJ2-1, with TRBD2 matching 7 bases. The J segment lost 7 bases and the V segment lost 0 bases, leaving 12 bases of the junction unmatched. Germline V gene lookup returns CDR1 SGHTA and CDR2 FQGNSA. This CDR3 spans 17 amino acids. The CDR3: CASSLALELASFNEQFF. The CDR3 DNA reads as TGTGCCAGCAGCTTAGCGCTGGAACTAGCGAGTTTTAATGAGCAGTTCTTC.

The chain carries TRBV7-9 and TRBJ2-7; no firm D call. The germline CDR1 and CDR2 sequences are SEHNR and FQNEAQ (reference sequence). The CDR3 is made up of 13 amino acids. V shed 2 bases and J shed 0 bases, with 5 bases lying between them. CDR3 amino acids: CASSLPVSYEQYF. As DNA, the CDR3 is TGTGCCAGCAGCTTACCTGTCTCCTACGAGCAGTACTTC.

V usage is TRBV19 and J usage is TRBJ1-3; 7 nucleotides agree with TRBD1. The V gene end was trimmed by 5 bases and the J gene end by 0 bases; junction bases not matched to a gene: 4. In germline, CDR1 is LNHDA, CDR2 SQIVND (reference sequence). This CDR3 is 15 amino acids long. CDR3 amino acids: CASSGQASSGNTIYF. In nucleotides, the CDR3 is TGTGCCAGTAGTGGACAGGCGAGCTCTGGAAACACCATATATTTT.

V is TRBV11-2 and J is TRBJ2-5; 7 bases agree with TRBD2. This CDR3 is 15 amino acids long. The V gene's germline CDR1 is SGHAT and CDR2 FQNNGV. V lost 5 bases and J lost 5; bases outside the gene matches: 11. This chain's CDR3 is CASSLAGESWETQYF. CDR3 in DNA: TGTGCCAGCAGCCTGGCGGGGGAGAGCTGGGAGACCCAGTACTTC.

The chain recombines TRBV7-2 with TRBJ2-1; D call uncertain. V was shortened by 1 base and J by 0 bases, with 7 bases between the two germline ends. This CDR3 is built from 15 residues. CDR1 and CDR2 (germline): SGHTA, FQGNSA. The DNA of the CDR3 is TGTGCCAGCAGCTTAGAGGAGAGCTCCTACAATGAGCAGTTCTTC. Protein sequence: CASSLEESSYNEQFF.